The entry below gives a single T cell receptor (beta chain) sequence along with its context. In the original workflow: Nucleated cell number was recorded as an estimate derived from reference gene primer amplification. Sequencing was performed with immunoSEQ multiplex PCR; in TCRdb, only in-frame clones are kept and a portion is missing. That table is the source of V, J and clone size, and D and trimming were worked out from the DNA. The table has some 240,000 clones, about 79% seen once. The data are from a study of blood T cell repertoires in COVID-19. In the study overall: The United States, Italy and Spain were the sources of the acute and convalescent COVID-19 samples. T cells, B-cell-depleted T cells, or PBMCs provided the cDNA or gDNA that served as material.

The sequenced sample consisted of peripheral blood. The source is a woman aged 80 or older with acute or convalescent COVID-19.

The DNA of the CDR3 is TGTGCCAGTAGTTTTGCGGCGGGAGGGCGGACTGAAGCTTTCTTT. Translation: CASSFAAGGRTEAFF. The chain combines TRBV19 with TRBJ1-1; D unresolved. The CDR3 covers 15 residues. Trimming removed 5 bases from V and 5 bases from J, with 18 bases in between. CDR1 and CDR2 (germline): LNHDA, SQIVND (reference sequence). Full variable domain (remainder filled in from reference TRBV19 and TRBJ1-1): DGGITQSPKYLFRKEGQNVTLSCEQNLNHDAMYWYRQDPGQGLRLIYYSQIVNDFQKGDIAEGYSVSREKKESFPLTVTSAQKNPTAFYLCASSFAAGGRTEAFFGQGTRLTVV.